Below, one T cell receptor beta chain is given with its context. TCRdb reanalysed the RT-PCR reads using MiXCR and keeps one entry per CDR3 protein. This sample carries over 130,000 distinct CDR3 sequences, about two fifths of them seen once, and the ten largest clones take about 50%. The data stem from a study of patients and donors after allogeneic stem cell transplantation. The V segment lost 9 bases and the J segment 5 bases; nucleotides outside the gene matches: 3. The length of the CDR3 is 11 residues. Germline V lookup: CDR1 SGHTA, CDR2 FQGNSA. The chain carries TRBV7-2 and TRBJ1-1, with 7 bases matching TRBD1. Sequencing was performed on blood, either unsorted or a sorted T cell fraction (not recorded which). The clonotype was recovered from a human donor who was either an allogeneic HSCT recipient or a stem cell or donor lymphocyte infusion donor (not recorded which). It is not recorded whose cells these are; they may come from a transplant donor. The CDR3 nucleotides read TGTGCCAGTGCCAGGGGGACTGAAGCTTTCTTT. Its translation is CASARGTEAFF.